The rows below give T cell receptor beta chains drawn from one sample of a study of neurological immune-mediated disorders. From the 5' RACE reads, TCRdb called clonotypes with MiXCR, one entry per CDR3 protein. The repertoire includes 70,000 or so distinct CDR3 sequences, 2.5% to 4% of them detected once, and roughly 5% sits in the top ten. The specimen sequenced was PBMCs. The receptor set was obtained from a woman aged 45 to 65 with multiple sclerosis. The CDR3 runs from the conserved cysteine through the conserved F or W. A D gene is named only where the DNA matches it firmly. The size of a clone is reported for some rows only, either as once, few or many, or as a class for expanded clones.

V gene: TRBV3-1
clone size: many
J gene: TRBJ2-6
D gene: NA
CDR3 DNA: TGTGCCAGCTCAAACCGAATGCCCGGGGCCAACGTCCTGACTTTC
CDR3 protein: CASSNRMPGANVLTF

V gene: TRBV7-8
clone size: NA
J gene: TRBJ2-3
D gene: NA
CDR3 DNA: TGTGCCAGCATGTATAGCGGAGGGGGAGACACAGATACGCAGTATTTT
CDR3 protein: CASMYSGGGDTDTQYF

V gene: TRBV20-1
clone size: many
J gene: TRBJ1-6
D gene: NA
CDR3 DNA: TGCAGTGCCCTCCCTTCCTATAATTCACCCCTCCACTTT
CDR3 protein: CSALPSYNSPLHF

V gene: TRBV7-8
clone size: many
J gene: TRBJ2-7
D gene: TRBD2
CDR3 DNA: TGTGCCAGCAGCCCCCCCAGGGTAGCGGGAGAACGGCACGAGCAGTACTTC
CDR3 protein: CASSPPRVAGERHEQYF

V gene: TRBV19
clone size: many
J gene: TRBJ2-1
D gene: TRBD1
CDR3 DNA: TGTGCCAGTAGTGGCATCTCACAGGGGGATGAGCAGTTCTTC
CDR3 protein: CASSGISQGDEQFF

V gene: TRBV5-1
clone size: many
J gene: TRBJ1-4
D gene: TRBD1
CDR3 DNA: TGCGCCAGCAGCCCCGGGACAGTAAATGAAAAACTGTTTTTT
CDR3 protein: CASSPGTVNEKLFF

V gene: TRBV20-1
clone size: many
J gene: TRBJ2-3
D gene: TRBD2
CDR3 DNA: TGCAGTGCCACTAGCGGGAGCACAGATACGCAGTATTTT
CDR3 protein: CSATSGSTDTQYF

V gene: TRBV6-5
clone size: many
J gene: TRBJ2-1
D gene: NA
CDR3 DNA: TGTGCCAGCAGTTACGCGCTTGGGGGCCTCAGTGAGCAGTTCTTC
CDR3 protein: CASSYALGGLSEQFF

V gene: TRBV20-1
clone size: many
J gene: TRBJ1-1
D gene: NA
CDR3 DNA: TGCAGTGCCCGCGAGAGCAGCCGAGGAACAGATGAAGCTTTCTTT
CDR3 protein: CSARESSRGTDEAFF

V gene: TRBV3-1
clone size: many
J gene: TRBJ1-2
D gene: TRBD1
CDR3 DNA: TGTGCCAGCAGCTCCGGGACAGGGTTTGGCTACACCTTC
CDR3 protein: CASSSGTGFGYTF

V gene: TRBV20-1
clone size: many
J gene: TRBJ2-1
D gene: NA
CDR3 DNA: TGCAGTGCCCGGAGAGGGGAGAGATCCTACAATGAGCAGTTCTTC
CDR3 protein: CSARRGERSYNEQFF

V gene: TRBV20-1
clone size: many
J gene: TRBJ2-2
D gene: NA
CDR3 DNA: TGCAGTGCTAGGAACAGGGTGGCCCCCGGGGAGCTGTTTTTT
CDR3 protein: CSARNRVAPGELFF

V gene: TRBV18
clone size: NA
J gene: TRBJ2-1
D gene: TRBD2
CDR3 DNA: TGTGCCAGCTCAATAGCGGGAGGGCCGTACAATGAGCAGTTCTTC
CDR3 protein: CASSIAGGPYNEQFF

V gene: TRBV20-1
clone size: many
J gene: TRBJ2-1
D gene: NA
CDR3 DNA: TGCAGTGCTAGACGAGGCGCTTGGGAGCAGTTCTTC
CDR3 protein: CSARRGAWEQFF

V gene: TRBV6-5
clone size: many
J gene: TRBJ2-1
D gene: TRBD1
CDR3 DNA: TGTGCCAGCAGTTCCTGGACAGGGGGCAATGAGCAGTTCTTC
CDR3 protein: CASSSWTGGNEQFF

V gene: TRBV5-1
clone size: many
J gene: TRBJ2-2
D gene: NA
CDR3 DNA: TGCGCCAGCAGTCTTCAAACAGGGAACACCGGGGAGCTGTTTTTT
CDR3 protein: CASSLQTGNTGELFF

V gene: TRBV5-4
clone size: many
J gene: TRBJ2-3
D gene: TRBD2
CDR3 DNA: TGTGCCAGCAGCTTCGGAGCGGGACTAGCAACCTCAGATACGCAGTATTTT
CDR3 protein: CASSFGAGLATSDTQYF

V gene: TRBV4-3
clone size: many
J gene: TRBJ1-3
D gene: TRBD1
CDR3 DNA: TGCGCCAGCAGCCAACTGGGACAGTTCTCTGGAAACACCATATATTTT
CDR3 protein: CASSQLGQFSGNTIYF

V gene: TRBV5-1
clone size: many
J gene: TRBJ1-4
D gene: NA
CDR3 DNA: TGCGCCAGCAGCTTGGCGGGGGTGGAAAAACTGTTTTTT
CDR3 protein: CASSLAGVEKLFF

V gene: TRBV7-2
clone size: many
J gene: TRBJ2-1
D gene: NA
CDR3 DNA: TGTGCCAGCAGCTTGCGGCGGAGCTCCTACAATGAGCAGTTCTTC
CDR3 protein: CASSLRRSSYNEQFF

V gene: TRBV5-1
clone size: NA
J gene: TRBJ2-1
D gene: NA
CDR3 DNA: TGCGCCAGCAGCCCTCCGACGGGGACCCATGAGCAGTTCTTC
CDR3 protein: CASSPPTGTHEQFF

V gene: TRBV5-1
clone size: many
J gene: TRBJ2-3
D gene: NA
CDR3 DNA: TGCGCCAGCAGCTTGGAGGCGAGGGATACGCAGTATTTT
CDR3 protein: CASSLEARDTQYF

V gene: TRBV15
clone size: many
J gene: TRBJ2-1
D gene: NA
CDR3 DNA: TGTGCCACCAGCAGAGGAACGGGAGTAGTCTACAATGAGCAGTTCTTC
CDR3 protein: CATSRGTGVVYNEQFF

V gene: TRBV28
clone size: many
J gene: TRBJ2-7
D gene: NA
CDR3 DNA: TGTGCCAGCAGTTTTCAGCGAACCCCCTACGAGCAGTACTTC
CDR3 protein: CASSFQRTPYEQYF

V gene: TRBV10-2
clone size: many
J gene: TRBJ1-1
D gene: NA
CDR3 DNA: TGCGCCAGCAGTGAGGGGCTGAACACTGAAGCTTTCTTT
CDR3 protein: CASSEGLNTEAFF

V gene: TRBV10-3
clone size: many
J gene: TRBJ1-2
D gene: NA
CDR3 DNA: TGTGCCATCAGTGTACCTCGGGTGGGGAGCTATGGCTACACCTTC
CDR3 protein: CAISVPRVGSYGYTF

V gene: TRBV20-1
clone size: medium-sized
J gene: TRBJ1-2
D gene: TRBD1
CDR3 DNA: TGCAGTGCTAGAGGTCCGACAGGGGGCCGGGGCTACACCTTC
CDR3 protein: CSARGPTGGRGYTF

V gene: TRBV6-1
clone size: many
J gene: TRBJ2-3
D gene: NA
CDR3 DNA: TGTGCCAGCAGTGACGTTGGTGACACAGATACGCAGTATTTT
CDR3 protein: CASSDVGDTDTQYF

V gene: TRBV2
clone size: many
J gene: TRBJ2-5
D gene: NA
CDR3 DNA: TGTGCGGCGGGGGAGACCCAGTACTTC
CDR3 protein: CAAGETQYF

V gene: TRBV7-8
clone size: many
J gene: TRBJ2-2
D gene: TRBD2
CDR3 DNA: TGTGCCAGCAGCTACAGGACTAGCGGGAGGTTGAACACCGGGGAGCTGTTTTTT
CDR3 protein: CASSYRTSGRLNTGELFF

V gene: TRBV5-1
clone size: many
J gene: TRBJ1-2
D gene: NA
CDR3 DNA: TGCGCCAGCAGCGAACAGGAGATTTCTAGCTATGGCTACACCTTC
CDR3 protein: CASSEQEISSYGYTF

V gene: TRBV7-9
clone size: many
J gene: TRBJ2-5
D gene: TRBD1
CDR3 DNA: TGTGCCAGCAGCTTATTTTTACGGATCCTCAGGGGGCAAGAGACCCAGTACTTC
CDR3 protein: CASSLFLRILRGQETQYF

V gene: TRBV20-1
clone size: many
J gene: TRBJ2-1
D gene: NA
CDR3 DNA: TGCAGTGCTGGAAGAGGGGGGGAGGCAGACGGTGAGCAGTTCTTC
CDR3 protein: CSAGRGGEADGEQFF

V gene: TRBV12-3/TRBV12-4
clone size: many
J gene: TRBJ1-2
D gene: NA
CDR3 DNA: TGTGCCAGCAGTATACAAGAGGGCGTGGGTGGCTACACCTTC
CDR3 protein: CASSIQEGVGGYTF

V gene: TRBV4-3
clone size: many
J gene: TRBJ1-5
D gene: NA
CDR3 DNA: TGCGCCAGCAGCCAAGACCCGGACTCCAATAGCAATCAGCCCCAGCATTTT
CDR3 protein: CASSQDPDSNSNQPQHF

V gene: TRBV5-1
clone size: many
J gene: TRBJ2-7
D gene: NA
CDR3 DNA: TGCGCCAGCAGCTGGGGGTCCCAGGGAGGAGAGCAGTACTTC
CDR3 protein: CASSWGSQGGEQYF

V gene: TRBV4-3
clone size: many
J gene: TRBJ1-2
D gene: TRBD1
CDR3 DNA: TGCGCCAGCAGCCGCAACAGGGGGCGTTTGTATGGCTACACCTTC
CDR3 protein: CASSRNRGRLYGYTF

V gene: TRBV20-1
clone size: many
J gene: TRBJ1-2
D gene: NA
CDR3 DNA: TGCAGTGCTAGAGATCGGACCTATGGCTACACCTTC
CDR3 protein: CSARDRTYGYTF

V gene: TRBV20-1
clone size: many
J gene: TRBJ2-3
D gene: NA
CDR3 DNA: TGCAGTGCTGCCCGTGGGGGTGAGGCAGATACGCAGTATTTT
CDR3 protein: CSAARGGEADTQYF

V gene: TRBV11-3
clone size: many
J gene: TRBJ1-5
D gene: NA
CDR3 DNA: TGTGCCAGCAGCCCTGGTGGGAGCAATCAGCCCCAGCATTTT
CDR3 protein: CASSPGGSNQPQHF

V gene: TRBV19
clone size: many
J gene: TRBJ1-2
D gene: NA
CDR3 DNA: TGTGCCAGTAGTATTACGTGGGTCGGCGGTGGCTACACCTTC
CDR3 protein: CASSITWVGGGYTF

V gene: TRBV20-1
clone size: many
J gene: TRBJ1-6
D gene: NA
CDR3 DNA: TGCAGTGCTAGAGAGATAGGGACCATCTATAATTCACCCCTCCACTTT
CDR3 protein: CSAREIGTIYNSPLHF

V gene: TRBV12-3/TRBV12-4
clone size: many
J gene: TRBJ2-3
D gene: NA
CDR3 DNA: TGTGCCAGCACCCAAAGTCGGGGAGATACGCAGTATTTT
CDR3 protein: CASTQSRGDTQYF

V gene: TRBV29-1
clone size: many
J gene: TRBJ1-2
D gene: NA
CDR3 DNA: TGCAGCGTTGACAACTATGGCTACACCTTC
CDR3 protein: CSVDNYGYTF